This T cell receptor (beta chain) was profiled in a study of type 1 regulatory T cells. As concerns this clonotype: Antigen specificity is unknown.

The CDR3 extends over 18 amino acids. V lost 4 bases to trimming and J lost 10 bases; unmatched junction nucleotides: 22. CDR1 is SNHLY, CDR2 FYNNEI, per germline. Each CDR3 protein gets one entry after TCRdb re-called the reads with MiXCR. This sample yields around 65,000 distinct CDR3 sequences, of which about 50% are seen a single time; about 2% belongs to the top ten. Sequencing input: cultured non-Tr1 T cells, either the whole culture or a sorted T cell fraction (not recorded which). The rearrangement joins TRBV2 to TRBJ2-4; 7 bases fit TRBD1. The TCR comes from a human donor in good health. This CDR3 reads CASSGRRTGPLAPSIQYF. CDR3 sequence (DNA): TGTGCCAGCAGTGGGCGAAGGACAGGACCGCTAGCACCCTCTATTCAGTACTTC. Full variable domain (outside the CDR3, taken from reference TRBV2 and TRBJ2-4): EPEVTQTPSHQVTQMGQEVILRCVPISNHLYFYWYRQILGQKVEFLVSFYNNEISEKSEIFDDQFSVERPDGSNFTLKIRSTKLEDSAMYFCASSGRRTGPLAPSIQYFGAGTRLSVL.